This TCR beta chain was obtained from a study of T cells expressing NK-cell markers. Study-level background: The study drew TCR beta repertoires from sorted CD3+CD56+NKG2C+, CD3+CD56+NKG2C- and CD3+CD56-NKG2C+ T cells. Findings of the study overall: Dominance of the CD3+CD56-NKG2C+ fraction by these clonotypes also held in a handful of donors.

With regard to this clonotype: Antigen unknown.

One entry per CDR3 protein, without DNA, is what TCRdb gives after re-calling the 5' RACE reads. The table for this sample gives 450,000 to 600,000 distinct CDR3 sequences. The CDR3 runs to 18 residues. Germline lookup yields CDR1 LGHNA and CDR2 YNFKEQ. The chain recombines TRBV4-2 with TRBJ2-7; no DNA is available, so the TRBD1 call from TCRdb remains unchecked. Sequenced material: blood T cells: a sorted CD56 or NKG2C T cell subset, CD4+ or CD8+ T cells, or bulk PBMC T cells (not recorded which). The TCR was taken from a man in his late teens or twenties in good health. This CDR3 is CASSQETQGRVNSYEQYF.